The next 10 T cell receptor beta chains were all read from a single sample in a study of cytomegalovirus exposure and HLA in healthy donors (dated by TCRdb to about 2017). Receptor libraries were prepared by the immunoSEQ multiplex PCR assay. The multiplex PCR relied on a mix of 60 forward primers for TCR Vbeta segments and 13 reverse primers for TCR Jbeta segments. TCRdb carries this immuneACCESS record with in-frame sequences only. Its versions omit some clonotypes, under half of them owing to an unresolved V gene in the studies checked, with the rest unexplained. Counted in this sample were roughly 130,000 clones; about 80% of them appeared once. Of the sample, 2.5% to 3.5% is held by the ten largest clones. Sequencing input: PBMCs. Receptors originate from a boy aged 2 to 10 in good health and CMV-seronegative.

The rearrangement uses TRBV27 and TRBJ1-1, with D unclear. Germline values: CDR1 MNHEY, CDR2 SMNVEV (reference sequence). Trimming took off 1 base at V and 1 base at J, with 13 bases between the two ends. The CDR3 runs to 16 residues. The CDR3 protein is CASSLWRDAENTEAFF. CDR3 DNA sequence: TGTGCCAGCAGTTTATGGAGGGATGCTGAGAACACTGAAGCTTTCTTT.

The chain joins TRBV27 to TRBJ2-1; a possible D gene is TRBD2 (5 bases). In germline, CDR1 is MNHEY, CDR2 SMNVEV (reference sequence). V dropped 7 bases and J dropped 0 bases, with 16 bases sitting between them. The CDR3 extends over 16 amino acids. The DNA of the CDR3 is TGTGCCAGCAAAGGACGCGGGCTTTTCTCCTACAATGAGCAGTTCTTC. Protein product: CASKGRGLFSYNEQFF.

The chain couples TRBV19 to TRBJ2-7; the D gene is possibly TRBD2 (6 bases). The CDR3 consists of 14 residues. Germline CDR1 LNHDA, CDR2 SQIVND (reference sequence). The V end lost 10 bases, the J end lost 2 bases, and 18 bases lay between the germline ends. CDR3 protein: CATSNGGSPYEQYV. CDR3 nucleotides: TGTGCCACCTCCAACGGGGGAAGCCCCTACGAGCAGTACGTC.

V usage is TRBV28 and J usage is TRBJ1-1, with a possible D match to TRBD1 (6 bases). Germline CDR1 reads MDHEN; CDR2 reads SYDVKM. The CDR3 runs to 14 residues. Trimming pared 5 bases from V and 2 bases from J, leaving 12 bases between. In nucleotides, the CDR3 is TGTGCCAGCAGTGGGGAGACAGGCAACACTGAAGCTTTCTTT. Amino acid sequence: CASSGETGNTEAFF. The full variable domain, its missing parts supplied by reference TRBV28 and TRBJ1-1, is DVKVTQSSRYLVKRTGEKVFLECVQDMDHENMFWYRQDPGLGLRLIYFSYDVKMKEKGDIPEGYSVSREKKERFSLILESASTNQTSMYLCASSGETGNTEAFFGQGTRLTVV.

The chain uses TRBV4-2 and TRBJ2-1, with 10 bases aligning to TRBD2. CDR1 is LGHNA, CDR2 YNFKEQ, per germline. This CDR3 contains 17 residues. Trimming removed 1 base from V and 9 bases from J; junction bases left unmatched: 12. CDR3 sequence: CASSQGGLATYYGEQFF. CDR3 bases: TGTGCCAGCAGCCAAGGGGGACTAGCGACGTATTATGGTGAGCAGTTCTTC.

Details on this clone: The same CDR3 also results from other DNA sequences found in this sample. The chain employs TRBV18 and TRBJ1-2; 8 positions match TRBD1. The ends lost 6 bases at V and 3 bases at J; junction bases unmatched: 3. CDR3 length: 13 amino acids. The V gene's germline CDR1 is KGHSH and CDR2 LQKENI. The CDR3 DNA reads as TGTGCCAGCTCCCCGGACAGGGACTATGGCTACACCTTC. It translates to CASSPDRDYGYTF.

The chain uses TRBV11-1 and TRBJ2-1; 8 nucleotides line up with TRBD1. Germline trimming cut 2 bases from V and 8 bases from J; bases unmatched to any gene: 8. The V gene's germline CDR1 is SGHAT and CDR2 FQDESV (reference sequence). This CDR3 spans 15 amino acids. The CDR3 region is CASSLRGQGADEQFF. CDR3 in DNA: TGTGCCAGCAGCTTAAGGGGGCAGGGGGCAGATGAGCAGTTCTTC.

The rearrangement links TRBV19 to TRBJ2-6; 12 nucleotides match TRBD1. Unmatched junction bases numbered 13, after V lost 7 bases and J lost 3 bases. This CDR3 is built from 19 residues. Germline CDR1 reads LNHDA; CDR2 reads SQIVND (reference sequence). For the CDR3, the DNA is TGTGCCAGTACCGACCGGCGGGGACAGGGGGCAGGTGGGGCCAACGTCCTGACTTTC. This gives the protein CASTDRRGQGAGGANVLTF.

This CDR3 is CASSPHGGSTDTQYF. Written as DNA, the CDR3 is TGTGCCAGCTCACCACATGGAGGTAGCACAGATACGCAGTATTTT. The rearrangement links TRBV18 to TRBJ2-3; TRBD2 is a possible D gene (5 bases). V was pared by 1 base and J by 0 bases, with 8 bases between. There are 15 residues in the CDR3. The germline V gene has CDR1 KGHSH and CDR2 LQKENI.

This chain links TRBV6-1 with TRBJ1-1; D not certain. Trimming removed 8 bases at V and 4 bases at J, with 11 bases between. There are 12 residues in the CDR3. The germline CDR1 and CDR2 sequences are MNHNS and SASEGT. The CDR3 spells CASWRGPTEAFF. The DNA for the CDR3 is TGTGCCAGCTGGCGAGGGCCCACTGAAGCTTTCTTT.